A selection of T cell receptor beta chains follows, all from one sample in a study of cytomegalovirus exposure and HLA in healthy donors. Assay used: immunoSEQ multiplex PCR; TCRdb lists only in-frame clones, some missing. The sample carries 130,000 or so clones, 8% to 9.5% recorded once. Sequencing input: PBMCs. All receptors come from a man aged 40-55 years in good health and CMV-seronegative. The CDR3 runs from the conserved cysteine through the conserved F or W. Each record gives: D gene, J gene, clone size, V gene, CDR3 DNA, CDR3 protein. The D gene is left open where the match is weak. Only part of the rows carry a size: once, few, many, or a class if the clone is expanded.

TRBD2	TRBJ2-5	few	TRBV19	TGTGCCAGTAGTATTTATAGCGGGGGAGAGACCCAGTACTTC	CASSIYSGGETQYF
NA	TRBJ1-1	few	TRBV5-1	TGCGCCAGCAGCTTGTGGGGGGGAACTGAAGCTTTCTTT	CASSLWGGTEAFF
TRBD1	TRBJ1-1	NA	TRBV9	TGTGCCAGCAGCTCTACCGGGACAGGGGTCACTGAAGCTTTCTTT	CASSSTGTGVTEAFF
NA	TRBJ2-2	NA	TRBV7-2	TGTGCCAGCAGCCGGTTAACCGGGGAGCTGTTTTTT	CASSRLTGELFF
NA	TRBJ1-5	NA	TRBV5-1	TGCGCCAGCAGCTTGGTGCCAGATAGCAATCAGCCCCAGCATTTT	CASSLVPDSNQPQHF
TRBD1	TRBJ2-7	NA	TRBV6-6	TGTGCCAGCCGAACCGGGACAGGGAACTACGAGCAGTACTTC	CASRTGTGNYEQYF
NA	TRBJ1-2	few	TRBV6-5	TGTGCCAGCAGTTACCGAGGCCAAAACTATGGCTACACCTTC	CASSYRGQNYGYTF
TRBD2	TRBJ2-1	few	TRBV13	TGTGCCAGCACCTCCCTGACTAGCGGGGGTGATGAGCAGTTCTTC	CASTSLTSGGDEQFF
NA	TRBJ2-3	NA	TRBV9	TGTGCCAGCAGCGTAGCGGTGGGGGCCACAGATACGCAGTATTTT	CASSVAVGATDTQYF
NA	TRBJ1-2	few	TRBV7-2	TGTGCCAGCAGCTTAGGGCCCCAGGACTATGGCTACACCTTC	CASSLGPQDYGYTF
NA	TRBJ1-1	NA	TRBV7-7	TGTGCCAGCAGCTTAGGAGGGGCGACGTTCGTGGGAGGAACAATGAACACTGAAGCTTTCTTT	CASSLGGATFVGGTMNTEAFF
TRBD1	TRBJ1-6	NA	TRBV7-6	TGTGCCAGCAGCTTAATGGGTCAGGGGGCCACCTCCTATAATTCACCCCTCCACTTT	CASSLMGQGATSYNSPLHF
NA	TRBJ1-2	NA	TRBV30	TGTGCCTGGTGGGGGGGTGGCTACACCTTC	CAWWGGGYTF
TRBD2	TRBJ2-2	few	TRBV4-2	TGTGCCAGCAGCCAGTCCCCCGGGACTAGCGGGGGGGGCACCGGGGAGCTGTTTTTT	CASSQSPGTSGGGTGELFF
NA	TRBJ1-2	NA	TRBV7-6	TGTGCCAGCAGCCCAGGTCCGGGGATGGACTATGGCTACACCTTC	CASSPGPGMDYGYTF
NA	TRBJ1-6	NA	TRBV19	TGTGCCAGTAGTATCGTGGGGACAACTAATTCACCCCTCCACTTT	CASSIVGTTNSPLHF
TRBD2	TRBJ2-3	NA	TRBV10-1	TGCGCCGAACGGGCTAGCGGGGGATATATCGATAGCACAGATACGCAGTATTTT	CAERASGGYIDSTDTQYF
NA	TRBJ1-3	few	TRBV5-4	TGTGCCAGCAGCTTGGTTGAAAAAGGGAGGAACACCATATATTTT	CASSLVEKGRNTIYF
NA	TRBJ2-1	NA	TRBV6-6	TGTGCCAGCAGTTACGGGGGGTATGAGCAGTTCTTC	CASSYGGYEQFF
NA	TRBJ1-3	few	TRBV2	TGTGCCAGCAGGGGGCAGGGGATCTCTGGAAACACCATATATTTT	CASRGQGISGNTIYF
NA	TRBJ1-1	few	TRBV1	TGCACCAGCAGCCAAGTCGGGGGTTACACTGAAGCTTTCTTT	CTSSQVGGYTEAFF
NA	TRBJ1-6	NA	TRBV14	TGTGCCAGCAGCCAAGATCTTGATTCACCCCTCCACTTT	CASSQDLDSPLHF